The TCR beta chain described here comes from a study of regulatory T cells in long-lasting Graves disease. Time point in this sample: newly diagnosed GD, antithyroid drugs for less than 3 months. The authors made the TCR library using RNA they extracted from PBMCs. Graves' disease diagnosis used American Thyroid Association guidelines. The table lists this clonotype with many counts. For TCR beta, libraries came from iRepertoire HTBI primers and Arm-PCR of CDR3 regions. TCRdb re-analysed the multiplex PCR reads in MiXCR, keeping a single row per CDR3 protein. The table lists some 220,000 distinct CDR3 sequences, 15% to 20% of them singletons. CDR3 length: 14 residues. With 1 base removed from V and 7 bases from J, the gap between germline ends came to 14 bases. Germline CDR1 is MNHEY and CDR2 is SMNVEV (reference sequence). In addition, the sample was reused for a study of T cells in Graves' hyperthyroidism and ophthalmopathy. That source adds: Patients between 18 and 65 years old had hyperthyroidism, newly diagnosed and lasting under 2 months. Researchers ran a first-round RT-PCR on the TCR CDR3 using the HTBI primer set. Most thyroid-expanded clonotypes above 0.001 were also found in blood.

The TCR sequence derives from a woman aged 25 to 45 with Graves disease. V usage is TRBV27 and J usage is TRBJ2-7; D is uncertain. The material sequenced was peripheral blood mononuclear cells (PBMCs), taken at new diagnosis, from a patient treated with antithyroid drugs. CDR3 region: CASSLYTGHGEQYF. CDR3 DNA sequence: TGTGCCAGCAGTTTATATACTGGTCACGGGGAGCAGTACTTC.